This TCR beta chain appears in the sequencing data of a study of shared T cell receptors in the human thymus. Profiling relied on immunoSEQ multiplex PCR, and the TCRdb table lists in-frame clones only, not all of them. The sample yields approximately 490,000 clones, 70% to 80% seen once. In germline, CDR1 is SGDLS, CDR2 YYNGEE. This CDR3 spans 16 amino acids. V was pared by 3 bases and J by 2 bases, with 15 bases between. Separately, the same data were catalogued under a study of human thymus T cells.

The receptor's source is a boy under two years old with a congenital heart defect. The chain couples TRBV9 to TRBJ2-1; D unclear. The specimen was thymocytes. The CDR3 loop reads CASSAPLLSPYNEQFF. CDR3 in DNA: TGTGCCAGCAGCGCCCCTTTGTTAAGCCCCTACAATGAGCAGTTCTTC.